Following are 32 T cell receptor beta chains from one sample sequenced in a study of blood T cell repertoires in COVID-19. TCRdb keeps only in-frame clones here, not all; method: immunoSEQ multiplex PCR. The sample lists approximately 44,000 clones, around 83% occurring once. Sequenced sample: peripheral blood. The receptors originated from a human donor in a cohort sampled during active COVID-19.

The chain has TRBV4-1 and TRBJ1-1, with 9 bases identical to TRBD1. V shed 4 bases and J 1 base; nucleotides not matched to a gene: 10. This CDR3 has 17 residues. Germline CDR1 is MGHRA and CDR2 is YSYEKL. In nucleotides, the CDR3 is TGCGCCAGCAGCCTAAGGACAGGGGCGAATACGAACACTGAAGCTTTCTTT. Residues: CASSLRTGANTNTEAFF.

The rearrangement uses TRBV30 and TRBJ2-3; 7 nucleotides agree with TRBD2. V was clipped by 2 bases and J by 1 base; unmatched bases: 3. The CDR3 consists of 14 residues. Germline lookup yields CDR1 GTSNPN and CDR2 SVGIG (reference sequence). The CDR3 nucleotides are TGTGCCTGGAGTTACGCGGGGGGCACAGATACGCAGTATTTT. This sequence encodes CAWSYAGGTDTQYF.

The genes are TRBV1 and TRBJ2-3; the D segment call TRBD2 is taken from the table without a DNA check. TRBV1 is reported as a pseudogene. The CDR3 is 14 residues long. This CDR3 is CTSSFSGYPDTQYF. CDR3 nucleotides: TGCACCAGCAGCTTTAGCGGGTACCCAGATACGCAGTATTTT.

The rearrangement links TRBV29-1 to TRBJ2-7; 7 nucleotides align to TRBD1. Germline-derived CDR1 and CDR2 are SQVTM and ANQGSEA. Trimming at V came to 3 bases and at J to 2 bases, leaving 7 bases not matched to a gene. CDR3 length: 14 residues. Written as DNA, the CDR3 is TGCAGCGTTGATGTACAGGGGTTCCCCTACGAGCAGTACTTC. Its protein product is CSVDVQGFPYEQYF.

The chain recombines TRBV11-2 with TRBJ1-6; D might be TRBD1 (5 bases). Germline V gives CDR1 SGHAT, CDR2 FQNNGV. The V end lost 5 bases, the J end lost 9 bases, and 23 bases lay between the germline ends. The CDR3 totals 17 residues. The CDR3 DNA reads as TGTGCCAGCAGCCCAAAGGGTGCCAGGGCGTACGGTTCACCCCTCCACTTT. Amino acid sequence: CASSPKGARAYGSPLHF. Full variable domain (missing parts from reference TRBV11-2 and TRBJ1-6): EAGVAQSPRYKIIEKRQSVAFWCNPISGHATLYWYQQILGQGPKLLIQFQNNGVVDDSQLPKDRFSAERLKGVDSTLKIQPAKLEDSAVYLCASSPKGARAYGSPLHFGNGTRLTVT.

DNA for the CDR3: TGTGCCAGCAGTACACTCACCGGGGGGGGAAACACCATATATTTT. This encodes CASSTLTGGGNTIYF. The chain combines TRBV27 with TRBJ1-3, with D perhaps TRBD1 (5 bases). Trimming stripped 5 bases from V and 4 bases from J, with 15 bases between. Germline loops: CDR1 MNHEY, CDR2 SMNVEV (reference sequence). The CDR3 runs 15 residues.

The chain couples TRBV20-1 to TRBJ2-3, with D unresolved. Trimming cost V 3 bases and J 0 bases, with 10 bases left between them. Germline lookup yields CDR1 DFQATT and CDR2 SNEGSKA (reference sequence). This CDR3 is 14 amino acids long. The CDR3 DNA reads as TGCAGTGCTAGTCTAATCCCTAGCACAGATACGCAGTATTTT. Translated, it gives CSASLIPSTDTQYF.

The chain joins TRBV9 to TRBJ2-3; possibly TRBD2 for D (6 bases). The germline gives CDR1 SGDLS, CDR2 YYNGEE. The CDR3 consists of 13 residues. The V gene lost 4 bases and the J gene lost 4 bases, with 10 bases spanning the gap. The CDR3 here is CASSWEEADTQYF. In DNA, the CDR3 is TGTGCCAGCAGCTGGGAGGAGGCAGATACGCAGTATTTT. The full variable domain, in which reference TRBV9 and TRBJ2-3 provide the parts outside the CDR3, is DSGVTQTPKHLITATGQRVTLRCSPRSGDLSVYWYQQSLDQGLQFLIQYYNGEERAKGNILERFSAQQFPDLHSELNLSSLELGDSALYFCASSWEEADTQYFGPGTRLTVL.

The chain couples TRBV27 to TRBJ1-5; 12 nucleotides line up with TRBD1. The V gene end was trimmed by 6 bases and the J gene end by 9 bases; junction bases not matched to a gene: 6. The CDR3 length is 14 residues. The germline gives CDR1 MNHEY, CDR2 SMNVEV (reference sequence). DNA of the CDR3: TGTGCCAGCAGCCCTTGGGACAGGGGGCGGCCCCAGCATTTT. Its protein product is CASSPWDRGRPQHF.

The rearrangement uses TRBV2 and TRBJ1-1; TRBD1 agrees at 7 bases. The CDR3 is 15 residues long. Germline CDR1 reads SNHLY; CDR2 reads FYNNEI. With 8 bases clipped from V and 4 bases from J, the junction kept 13 bases outside the gene matches. The CDR3 nucleotides read TGTGCCAGCCGGCTACAGGGGCCGTTAGGCACTGAAGCTTTCTTT. This encodes CASRLQGPLGTEAFF. Full variable domain (rest looked up from reference TRBV2 and TRBJ1-1): EPEVTQTPSHQVTQMGQEVILRCVPISNHLYFYWYRQILGQKVEFLVSFYNNEISEKSEIFDDQFSVERPDGSNFTLKIRSTKLEDSAMYFCASRLQGPLGTEAFFGQGTRLTVV.

V and J are TRBV7-8 and TRBJ1-6, with TRBD1 matching 7 bases. Looked up from germline, CDR1 is SGHVS and CDR2 is FQNEAQ. The trim removed 6 bases at V and 3 bases at J, leaving 8 bases unmatched. The length of the CDR3 is 16 residues. CDR3 in DNA: TGTGCCAGCAGACGGGGGACAGTAAGCTATAATTCACCCCTCCACTTT. The encoded protein is CASRRGTVSYNSPLHF.

The chain is built from TRBV10-2 and TRBJ2-3; D remains ambiguous. Germline CDR1 WSHSY, CDR2 SAAADI. Trimming stripped 7 bases from V and 2 bases from J, with 10 bases between. The length of the CDR3 is 13 residues. CDR3 loop: CASTPRLTDTQYF. CDR3 coding DNA: TGCGCCAGCACCCCCAGGCTCACAGATACGCAGTATTTT.

The CDR3 DNA reads TGTGCCAGCAGCGTAGGAGGGATTACTGAAGCTTTCTTT. Protein product: CASSVGGITEAFF. The chain joins TRBV9 to TRBJ1-1; D remains ambiguous. CDR1 SGDLS and CDR2 YYNGEE come from the germline V gene. V shed 0 bases and J shed 5 bases, with 8 bases lying between them. The CDR3 loop spans 13 amino acids.

This clone was counted a few times. The rearrangement uses TRBV7-2 and TRBJ2-2, with 12 bases lining up with TRBD2. From germline, CDR1 is SGHTA and CDR2 FQGNSA. After removal of 0 bases from V and 7 bases from J, the junction contained 6 bases not matched to a gene. This CDR3 has 17 amino acids. The CDR3 DNA reads TGTGCCAGCAGCTTAGCGCTAGCGGGGGGGCCCGGCGGGGAGCTGTTTTTT. Its protein product is CASSLALAGGPGGELFF. The full variable domain, with the rest looked up from reference TRBV7-2 and TRBJ2-2, is GAGVSQSPSNKVTEKGKDVELRCDPISGHTALYWYRQSLGQGLEFLIYFQGNSAPDKSGLPSDRFSAERTGGSVSTLTIQRTQQEDSAVYLCASSLALAGGPGGELFFGEGSRLTVL.

The chain is built from TRBV11-2 and TRBJ2-3; 10 nucleotides agree with TRBD1. The germline V gene encodes CDR1 SGHAT and CDR2 FQNNGV. V shed 6 bases, J shed 8 bases, and the junction held 11 bases outside the gene matches. This CDR3 is built from 15 residues. CDR3: CASRKAGTGDATQYF. In DNA, the CDR3 is TGTGCCAGCAGGAAAGCAGGGACAGGGGATGCTACGCAGTATTTT.

The chain joins TRBV19 to TRBJ2-3; 7 nucleotides agree with TRBD1. The CDR3 runs to 12 residues. Germline CDR1 LNHDA, CDR2 SQIVND (reference sequence). Trimming at V came to 5 bases and at J to 11 bases, leaving 7 bases not matched to a gene. This CDR3 reads CASSSWDRRQYF. The CDR3 nucleotides are TGTGCCAGTAGTTCCTGGGACAGAAGGCAGTATTTT.

This clone has a single count. The rearrangement joins TRBV5-5 to TRBJ2-3, with TRBD1 matching over 7 bases. Trimming removed 4 bases from V and 1 base from J; junction bases left unmatched: 6. CDR3 size: 15 residues. Germline V gene sequence: CDR1 SGHKS, CDR2 YYEKEE (reference sequence). The CDR3 coding sequence is TGTGCCAGCAGCACCCGGACAGGACGCACAGATACGCAGTATTTT. Translated, it gives CASSTRTGRTDTQYF.

This chain uses TRBV7-3 with TRBJ2-1; possible D gene TRBD2, 5 bases. In germline, CDR1 is SGHTA, CDR2 FQGTGA. The CDR3 is 19 amino acids. The V gene lost 5 bases and the J gene lost 8 bases, with 31 bases spanning the gap. This chain's CDR3 is CASSPYPPSERKGGDEQFF. CDR3 nucleotide sequence: TGTGCCAGCAGCCCTTACCCCCCTAGTGAGCGGAAAGGAGGCGATGAGCAGTTCTTC.

This clone has a single count. V usage is TRBV9 and J usage is TRBJ2-3; D possibly corresponds to TRBD2 (5 bases). Germline V CDR1 and CDR2: SGDLS, YYNGEE. V was pared by 0 bases and J by 0 bases, with 8 bases between. The CDR3 covers 15 residues. The CDR3 region has the DNA TGTGCCAGCAGCGTAGGAGCGGATAGCACAGATACGCAGTATTTT. Residues: CASSVGADSTDTQYF.

The chain carries TRBV11-2 and TRBJ2-7; 7 bases fit TRBD1. There are 13 residues in the CDR3. CDR1 and CDR2 (germline): SGHAT, FQNNGV. Trimming took 4 bases from V and 2 from J; bases not matched to a gene: 2. The CDR3 here is CASSSTGAYEQYF. CDR3 sequence (DNA): TGTGCCAGCAGCTCAACAGGGGCCTACGAGCAGTACTTC.

The rearrangement links TRBV6-5 to TRBJ1-4; the D gene is possibly TRBD1 (6 bases). The V and J ends lost 6 bases and 8 bases respectively, with 10 bases between them. The CDR3 runs to 12 residues. CDR1 is MNHEY, CDR2 SVGAGI, per germline. DNA of the CDR3: TGTGCCAGCAGGGGGGCTCAGGAAAAACTGTTTTTT. This gives the protein CASRGAQEKLFF.

This clone occurred a few times. The rearrangement uses TRBV14 and TRBJ2-3; 12 bases map to TRBD2. V shed 5 bases and J 5 bases; nucleotides not matched to a gene: 8. CDR3 length: 16 residues. The V gene's germline CDR1 is SGHDN and CDR2 FVKESK. In DNA form, the CDR3 reads TGTGCCAGCAGCTTCCAGACTAGCGGGGGCTTAGATACGCAGTATTTT. Translating it yields CASSFQTSGGLDTQYF. Full variable domain (outside the CDR3, taken from reference TRBV14 and TRBJ2-3): EAGVTQFPSHSVIEKGQTVTLRCDPISGHDNLYWYRRVMGKEIKFLLHFVKESKQDESGMPNNRFLAERTGGTYSTLKVQPAELEDSGVYFCASSFQTSGGLDTQYFGPGTRLTVL.

The CDR3: CASSRAGGYEQFF. In DNA, the CDR3 is TGCGCCAGCAGCAGAGCGGGGGGGTATGAGCAGTTCTTC. The chain combines TRBV5-1 with TRBJ2-1; TRBD2 aligns across 10 bases. V was clipped by 4 bases and J by 8 bases; unmatched bases: 3. CDR1 and CDR2 (germline): SGHRS, YFSETQ. The CDR3 extends over 13 amino acids.

The V gene is TRBV24-1, the J gene TRBJ2-3; the D is unclear. V was cut by 3 bases and J by 0 bases, with 9 bases left in between. Germline V gives CDR1 KGHDR, CDR2 SFDVKD. This CDR3 contains 15 residues. The CDR3 bases are TGTGCCACCAGTGATCCCGTTACTAGCACAGATACGCAGTATTTT. Translating gives CATSDPVTSTDTQYF.

The chain employs TRBV7-2 and TRBJ2-1, with 8 bases aligning to TRBD2. Germline V CDR1 and CDR2: SGHTA, FQGNSA. The CDR3 extends over 17 amino acids. The V and J ends lost 2 bases and 0 bases, in that order; junction bases with no gene match: 6. The CDR3 nucleotides are TGTGCCAGCAGCTTATGGGTCGGGGGGGCCTCCTACAATGAGCAGTTCTTC. Translated: CASSLWVGGASYNEQFF.

This chain connects TRBV7-8 to TRBJ2-6; D might be TRBD1 (6 bases). This CDR3 spans 18 amino acids. Germline CDR1 reads SGHVS; CDR2 reads FQNEAQ. The V and J ends lost 0 bases and 1 base respectively, with 13 bases between them. CDR3 region: CASSLASGARSGANVLTF. The CDR3 DNA sequence: TGTGCCAGCAGCTTAGCCTCAGGGGCGAGGTCTGGGGCCAACGTCCTGACTTTC.

The chain couples TRBV11-2 to TRBJ2-1; D uncertain. The CDR3 is 13 residues long. CDR1 is SGHAT and CDR2 is FQNNGV in the germline V gene. Trimming took 3 bases from V and 3 from J, leaving 6 bases between them. Here the CDR3 reads CASSFFSYNEQFF. The CDR3 DNA follows: TGTGCCAGCAGCTTTTTTAGCTACAATGAGCAGTTCTTC.

CDR3 nucleotide sequence: TGCGCCAGCAGTTCGGGGAGCGGGGGGCCTCTCACCTACGAGCAGTACTTC. Protein sequence: CASSSGSGGPLTYEQYF. This rearrangement joins TRBV5-1 to TRBJ2-7; 9 bases align to TRBD2. Germline CDR1 reads SGHRS; CDR2 reads YFSETQ. The junction had 14 bases not matched to a gene; V was cut back by 5 bases and J by 2 bases. CDR3 length: 17 residues.

V is TRBV13 and J is TRBJ2-2; D unclear. The germline CDR1 and CDR2 sequences are PRHDT and FYEKMQ (reference sequence). CDR3 length: 14 residues. V was clipped by 5 bases and J by 6 bases, with 13 bases between them. The CDR3 sequence is CASSLQSLSGELFF. CDR3 nucleotides: TGTGCCAGCAGCCTCCAGTCCTTGTCCGGGGAGCTGTTTTTT.

This clone has just one count. This sequence joins TRBV5-1 and TRBJ1-4, with TRBD1 matching over 7 bases. This CDR3 is 13 amino acids long. CDR1 SGHRS and CDR2 YFSETQ come from the germline V gene. With V trimmed by 6 bases and J by 5 bases, 4 bases remained unmatched. CDR3 residues: CASKRGLNEKLFF. CDR3 bases: TGCGCCAGCAAGAGGGGGCTAAATGAAAAACTGTTTTTT.

This rearrangement joins TRBV5-8 to TRBJ2-4, with D possibly matching TRBD2 (5 bases). The CDR3 length is 16 residues. Between the trimmed V and J ends, which lost 1 base and 3 bases, there was a span of 14 bases. The germline CDR1 and CDR2 sequences are SGHTS and YDEGEE. Here the CDR3 DNA reads TGTGCCAGCAGCTTGACCTCTTCGGGGTTCAAAAACATTCAGTACTTC. Encoded protein: CASSLTSSGFKNIQYF.

The rearrangement links TRBV6-5 to TRBJ2-1; TRBD2 matches at 7 bases. Trimming took 5 bases from V and 5 from J; bases not matched to a gene: 9. The germline gives CDR1 MNHEY, CDR2 SVGAGI. This CDR3 has 15 residues. The CDR3 coding sequence is TGTGCCAGCAGTCCCATGGGAGGGTCCCACAATGAGCAGTTCTTC. Protein product: CASSPMGGSHNEQFF.